This T cell receptor (beta chain) came from a study of beta chain features in type 1 diabetes (dated by TCRdb to between 2018 and 2020). Regarding the research as a whole: Mean age, gender distribution, total cell number and subset yield did not differ between patients and healthy donors. A total of 85 million to 140 million sorted cells were examined across all samples, and the number of cells per subset was strongly correlated with RNA yield. The study compared TCRB repertoires of sorted circulating CD4+ T cell subsets between recently diagnosed type 1 diabetes patients and matched healthy donors. Regulatory and stem cell-like memory subsets were isolated from only 8 patients and roughly eight healthy donors, whereas naive and central memory subsets came from all 30 or so donors.

All of the isolated RNA was reverse transcribed with the High Capacity cDNA Reverse Transcription Kit, so expressed TCRB transcripts were sequenced. Deep immunoSEQ sequencing was performed on naive, central memory and regulatory T cell samples, with an average of around 3.4 million total reads per sample. Sorted cells were lysed in RLT buffer and RNA was extracted with DNase-treated RNeasy Micro or Mini kits, depending on cell number. Each cell subset was processed separately to prevent cross-contamination, with patient and healthy donor samples processed together. The immunoSEQ multiplex PCR was used to amplify TCRB sequences from cDNA, generating 87-bp fragments that spanned the CDR3 region. Amplicons were sequenced on the Illumina HiSeq platform. Per the source publication's procedure: PCR bias was corrected computationally using synthetic template baselines, and reads within Hamming distance 2 were collapsed, with unmergeable singletons discarded. Reads were aligned against IMGT to assign V, D and J genes, CDR3 length and insertions or deletions at six rearrangement sites. Within each subset, clonotype counts were normalized to sorted cell number, after which true diversity and Gini coefficients were computed with the tcR R package. Repertoire sharing was quantified using the overlap coefficient calculated on TCRB nucleotide sequences. As a proxy for the pre-selection repertoire, out-of-frame TCRB sequences from naive cells were analyzed. Entries here come from immuneACCESS through TCRdb and include only in-frame sequences with V and J called. Some clones fail to appear in such tables; in the studies checked, an unresolved V gene covers under half of the shortfall, and the cause of the remainder is unknown. V, J and clone size are taken as reported in that table, and D and trimming were inferred from the DNA itself. In this sample the table shows more than 550,000 clones, 11% to 15% of which occur a single time. The ten largest clonotypes hold approximately 0.043% of the sample.

A single peripheral blood draw of about 116 mL on average was collected from each donor into heparinised tubes. A BD FACSAria II and a panel including CD45RO, CCR7, CD25, CD127, CD95 and CD27 were used to sort naive, central memory, regulatory and stem cell-like memory CD4+ T cells. A purity above 95% was achieved for all sorted populations. Right away, PBMCs were isolated by Lymphoprep density gradient centrifugation and were stained directly, with no culture step. So that batch effects would be minimized, each experiment stained and sorted samples in pairs, pairing one healthy donor with one patient. Notes on this clone: Its recognized antigen is unknown. Nothing much larger sits one base from this clone, and base qualities are not available.

Study-wide findings and limitations: Type 1 diabetes patients showed a moderate but significant shortening of TCRB CDR3 length in all four CD4+ subsets. Naive, central memory and regulatory TCRB repertoires appeared more similar among patients than among healthy donors. Fewer insertions and more nucleotide deletions at VDJ recombination sites were observed in patients with type 1 diabetes, implying thymic rearrangement abnormalities. Because the HLA sub-analyses included only small numbers of individuals, any influence of HLA type on TCRB rearrangement was left unresolved. PCR might favor shorter templates, but patient and control samples were amplified and corrected together, so any skew would affect both groups equally. Sequencing cDNA rather than genomic DNA could over-represent highly expressing activated cells, although activation and CD3 levels did not differ between groups.

Sequenced: naive CD4+ T cells from blood. Explained via the paper, the cell subset or site label denotes: true naive CD4+ T cells. The TCR originated in a young man with type 1 diabetes.

The nucleotides read TGCGCCAGCAGCGTAGGGCGGGGAAAGGACGGGGAGACCCAGTACTTC. It translates to CASSVGRGKDGETQYF. This sequence uses TRBV4-1 and TRBJ2-5, with a weak D call of TRBD2 (6 bases match). The CDR3 covers 16 residues, taking in both the cysteine and the phenylalanine. Kept here is only the CDR3 DNA, which spans 48 bases and is read in frame from base 1. Reading the germline V gene gives CDR1 MGHRA and CDR2 YSYEKL. The germline ends are 21 bases apart after V is trimmed by 5 bases and J by 5 bases.